One and the same sample provided the 8 T cell receptor beta chains below, sequenced in a study of CD8+CD57+ T cells in acquired aplastic anemia (dated by TCRdb to between 2017 and 2018). Expansion of CD8+CD57+ cells had been shown by flow cytometry in the patients chosen for sequencing. Data came from an Illumina HiSeq 2000. Genomic DNA served as template for TCR beta VDJ combination and CDR3 sequence profiling. TCRdb reprocessing: public reads trimmed at Q25 with fastp, clones called with MiXCR, in-frame beta chains kept. Every entry covers one CDR3 protein and lists the most common genes and DNA from its rows. The sample records approximately 260,000 distinct CDR3 sequences, approximately 82% of which are singletons. Jointly, the top ten make up approximately 42% of the sample. Sequencing was performed on sorted CD4+, CD8+, or CD8+CD57+ T cells (not recorded which) from PBMCs. These receptors all come from a human donor with aplastic anemia.

This clonotype was detected only a few times. The junction departs from germline at one end; a sequencing error may be responsible. V gene TRBV2 combines with J gene TRBJ2-5; either TRBD1 or TRBD2 may fit D (6 bases each). The CDR3 sequence is 14 residues long. Germline values: CDR1 SNHLY, CDR2 FYNNEI. The CDR3 DNA is TGTGCCACCGGGGACGGGGGCACAGATACGCAGTATTTTTTC. This gives the protein CATGDGGTDTQYFF.

The chain uses TRBV4-1 and TRBJ1-3; a possible D gene is TRBD1 (5 bases). This CDR3 region has 14 residues. The V gene's germline CDR1 is MGHRA and CDR2 YSYEKL. V lost 5 bases, J lost 9 bases, and 17 bases lay in between. CDR3 sequence reads: CASSSASFRGTIYF. DNA for the CDR3: TGCGCCAGCAGCTCGGCTTCGTTTAGGGGCACCATATATTTT.

The rearrangement links TRBV7-9 to TRBJ2-3; no firm D call. CDR1 is SEHNR and CDR2 is FQNEAQ in the germline V gene (reference sequence). V was trimmed by 5 bases and J by 3 bases, leaving 9 bases between them. The CDR3 is 13 amino acids. This CDR3 is CASSILGTDTQYF. Here the CDR3 DNA reads TGTGCCAGCAGCATCCTAGGGACAGATACGCAGTATTTT.

The V call is TRBV5-5, the J call TRBJ2-7; TRBD1 matches at 7 bases. Germline V gene sequence: CDR1 SGHKS, CDR2 YYEKEE (reference sequence). Trimming removed 5 bases from V and 1 base from J; junction bases left unmatched: 18. The CDR3 runs 18 residues. In nucleotides, the CDR3 is TGTGCCAGCAGTGTTCTCCGAGACGGGACAGCCCTTTCCTACGAGCAGTACGTC. This gives the protein CASSVLRDGTALSYEQYV.

This sequence joins TRBV11-2 and TRBJ2-6; D may be TRBD1 or TRBD2 (5 bases each). The CDR3 length is 16 residues. V was clipped by 5 bases and J by 4 bases, with 15 bases between them. In germline, CDR1 is SGHAT, CDR2 FQNNGV. The CDR3 loop is CASSPGPTYGANVLTF. CDR3 nucleotide sequence: TGTGCCAGCAGCCCGGGGCCTACCTACGGGGCCAACGTCCTGACTTTC.

As concerns this clonotype: The junction and the germline gene differ at one end; a read error may be behind it. The CDR3 DNA is TGTGCCAGCAGCTTAAAACAGACAGGTAACACTGAAGCCTTCTTT. Protein sequence: CASSLKQTGNTEAFF. The chain links TRBV7-2 to TRBJ1-1; a weak D match, TRBD1 (6 bases). Germline values: CDR1 SGHTA, CDR2 FQGNSA. The CDR3 covers 15 residues.

Regarding this clonotype: The junction shows a germline mismatch at one end, possibly a read error. The chain carries TRBV7-9 and TRBJ1-2, with D unresolved. Germline lookup yields CDR1 SEHNR and CDR2 FQNEAQ (reference sequence). The CDR3 extends over 13 amino acids. CDR3 region: CASSLGSASGNPF. CDR3 sequence (DNA): TGTGCCAGCAGCTTAGGCTCAGCTAGTGGAAACCCGTTT.

Here the CDR3 DNA reads TGTGCCAGAGATCCCAGGGAGCCCTACAATGAGCAGTTCTTC. Translation: CARDPREPYNEQFF. The genes are TRBV6-5 and TRBJ2-1; D possibly matches TRBD1 or TRBD2 (5 bases each). V lost 9 bases and J lost 2, with 14 bases in between. Germline lookup yields CDR1 MNHEY and CDR2 SVGAGI. The CDR3 has 14 amino acids.